This TCR beta chain was obtained from a study of OX40 agonist ivuxolimab in advanced cancers. The junction had 1 base not matched to a gene; V was cut back by 4 bases and J by 2 bases. Germline CDR1 and CDR2: MGHRA and YSYEKL. The CDR3 runs 14 residues. The data were produced by immunoSEQ multiplex PCR, yet TCRdb's version contains in-frame clones alone and is incomplete. The data show some 45,000 clones, approximately 91% seen once. The genes are TRBV4-1 and TRBJ1-2; 10 bases line up with TRBD1. This specimen was CD4+ or CD8+ T cells sorted from blood, taken in a trial of the OX40 agonist ivuxolimab. This receptor was taken from an adult with an advanced solid tumor such as melanoma, head and neck, liver or kidney cancer. In nucleotides, the CDR3 is TGCGCCAGCAGCCGGACAGGGGGGAACTATGGCTACACCTTC. Protein sequence: CASSRTGGNYGYTF.